The 27 T cell receptor beta chains below come from one sample, sequenced in a study of T cells in Graves' hyperthyroidism and ophthalmopathy. From RNA transcripts, TCR beta CDR3 regions were amplified. Initially, a first-round RT-PCR of the TCR CDR3 employed the HTBI primer set. Via MiXCR, TCRdb re-called the multiplex PCR reads, giving one row per CDR3 protein. The table shows fewer than 700,000 distinct CDR3 sequences, with about 17% occurring only once. The sample was blood. The receptors come from a woman in her twenties or thirties with Graves' hyperthyroidism.

This clonotype was seen a handful of times. This chain connects TRBV3-1 to TRBJ2-2, with TRBD2 matching over 12 bases. Germline V gene lookup returns CDR1 LGHDT and CDR2 YNNKEL (reference sequence). With V trimmed by 1 base and J by 7 bases, 7 bases remained unmatched. The CDR3 sequence is 17 residues long. The CDR3 coding sequence is TGTGCCAGCAGCCAAGGGGGACTAGCGGGCCCGGGCGGGGAGCTGTTTTTT. Protein sequence: CASSQGGLAGPGGELFF.

The chain joins TRBV7-6 to TRBJ1-5; tentative D call: TRBD1 (6 bases). CDR1 is SGHVS, CDR2 FNYEAQ, per germline. The CDR3 extends over 14 amino acids. V was cut by 3 bases and J by 4 bases, with 10 bases left in between. The CDR3 protein is CASSFSGANQPQHF. CDR3 nucleotides: TGTGCCAGCAGCTTCTCGGGGGCTAATCAGCCCCAGCATTTT. Full variable domain (remainder filled in from reference TRBV7-6 and TRBJ1-5): GAGVSQSPRYKVTKRGQDVALRCDPISGHVSLYWYRQALGQGPEFLTYFNYEAQQDKSGLPNDRFSAERPEGSISTLTIQRTEQRDSAMYRCASSFSGANQPQHFGDGTRLSIL.

The sample holds a few counts of this clonotype. The chain links TRBV29-1 to TRBJ2-6, with D possibly TRBD1 on 6 matching bases. This CDR3 has 14 residues. Trimming shortened V by 6 bases and J by 2 bases, and 11 bases separated the two germline ends. Germline CDR1 SQVTM, CDR2 ANQGSEA. The CDR3 protein is CSVPQGAGANVLTF. CDR3 sequence (DNA): TGCAGCGTACCACAGGGTGCTGGGGCCAACGTCCTGACTTTC.

This clonotype came up a few times. The genes are TRBV6-1 and TRBJ2-1; 8 bases agree with TRBD2. With V trimmed by 10 bases and J by 8 bases, 13 bases remained unmatched. The CDR3 has 14 amino acids. CDR1 is MNHNS and CDR2 is SASEGT in the germline V gene. The CDR3 nucleotides read TGTGCCATCCCAGAACCCGGGAGGGCGGATGAGCAGTTCTTC. Amino acids: CAIPEPGRADEQFF.

This clonotype occurred many times. The rearrangement joins TRBV10-3 to TRBJ1-2, with 8 bases lining up with TRBD1. The germline CDR1 and CDR2 sequences are ENHRY and SYGVKD. V shed 6 bases and J 3 bases; nucleotides not matched to a gene: 3. CDR3 length: 13 residues. In nucleotides, the CDR3 is TGTGCCATCAGCGGACAGGGTGACTATGGCTACACCTTC. Protein sequence: CAISGQGDYGYTF.

This clonotype was detected many times. CDR3 in amino acids: CASSTTRLPPDTQYF. The DNA for the CDR3 is TGTGCCAGCAGTACGACCCGCCTTCCCCCAGATACGCAGTATTTT. The chain has TRBV27 and TRBJ2-3; D is ambiguous. The CDR3 loop spans 15 amino acids. Trimming removed 5 bases from V and 4 bases from J, with 16 bases in between. The germline V gene encodes CDR1 MNHEY and CDR2 SMNVEV (reference sequence).

This clonotype has ten or more counts. The genes are TRBV5-1 and TRBJ2-1, with D unresolved. Trimming stripped 4 bases from V and 4 bases from J, with 6 bases between. This CDR3 has 12 amino acids. Germline CDR1 SGHRS, CDR2 YFSETQ. The CDR3 region is CASSHPYNEQFF. The CDR3 nucleotides read TGCGCCAGCAGCCACCCGTACAATGAGCAGTTCTTC. Full variable domain (remainder filled in from reference TRBV5-1 and TRBJ2-1): KAGVTQTPRYLIKTRGQQVTLSCSPISGHRSVSWYQQTPGQGLQFLFEYFSETQRNKGNFPGRFSGRQFSNSRSEMNVSTLELGDSALYLCASSHPYNEQFFGPGTRLTVL.

This clonotype was seen more than once but under ten times. The chain employs TRBV28 and TRBJ1-6, with D uncertain. The CDR3 has 15 amino acids. V shed 6 bases and J shed 2 bases, with 11 bases lying between them. From germline, CDR1 is MDHEN and CDR2 SYDVKM. DNA of the CDR3: TGTGCCAGCAGAAGGCTACCGCCCTATAATTCACCCCTCCACTTT. Encoded protein: CASRRLPPYNSPLHF.

In its sample, this clonotype was seen many times. This chain joins TRBV30 and TRBJ2-1; D remains ambiguous. The CDR3 loop spans 12 amino acids. Trimming took off 0 bases at V and 8 bases at J, with 8 bases between the two ends. CDR1 and CDR2 (germline): GTSNPN, SVGIG (reference sequence). CDR3 sequence: CAWSVLGDEQFF. In DNA, the CDR3 is TGTGCCTGGAGTGTACTTGGGGATGAGCAGTTCTTC.

The J gene is TRBJ2-1, the V gene TRBV12-3 or TRBV12-4; TRBD2 matches 8 bases. The ends lost 2 bases at V and 10 bases at J; junction bases unmatched: 4. The CDR3 runs to 13 residues. In DNA form, the CDR3 reads TGTGCCAGCAGTTTATACGGGAGGGGCGAGCAGTTCTTC. It encodes CASSLYGRGEQFF.

The V gene is TRBV7-6, the J gene TRBJ1-1, with 9 bases matching TRBD1. V was clipped by 4 bases and J by 5 bases; unmatched bases: 8. The CDR3 sequence is 15 residues long. Germline V gene sequence: CDR1 SGHVS, CDR2 FNYEAQ. The CDR3 sequence is CASSSRTGEGTEAFF. The CDR3 region has the DNA TGTGCCAGCAGCTCTAGGACAGGGGAAGGAACTGAAGCTTTCTTT.

V and J are TRBV20-1 and TRBJ2-1; D perhaps matches TRBD1 (5 bases). The ends were cut back, 0 bases at V and 0 bases at J, with 9 bases in the middle. CDR1 is DFQATT, CDR2 SNEGSKA, per germline (reference sequence). The CDR3 length is 15 residues. CDR3 DNA sequence: TGCAGTGCTAGAGATCTAACAGGCTCCTACAATGAGCAGTTCTTC. This encodes CSARDLTGSYNEQFF.

This clonotype was recorded at least ten times. The V gene is TRBV24-1, the J gene TRBJ1-5, with D unresolved. The germline V and J ends were trimmed by 3 bases and 6 bases, with 14 bases remaining between them. The CDR3 is made up of 15 amino acids. Germline V gene lookup returns CDR1 KGHDR and CDR2 SFDVKD. The CDR3 loop is CATSDPRRLGQPQHF. As DNA, the CDR3 is TGTGCCACCAGTGATCCGCGACGTTTGGGTCAGCCCCAGCATTTT.

V gene TRBV6-6 combines with J gene TRBJ2-7; TRBD2 matches at 7 bases. Germline CDR1 and CDR2: MNHNY and SVGAGI (reference sequence). The CDR3 totals 17 residues. J was trimmed by 4 bases and V by 2 bases; bases with no gene match: 14. CDR3 coding DNA: TGTGCCAGCAGTTACCCTCAGGGAGGCGGGAGCAGATACGAGCAGTACTTC. The encoded protein is CASSYPQGGGSRYEQYF.

Many counts were recorded for this clonotype. V is TRBV5-1 and J is TRBJ1-4; D might be TRBD1 (6 bases). CDR3 length: 14 amino acids. Germline CDR1 reads SGHRS; CDR2 reads YFSETQ. V was shortened by 4 bases and J by 8 bases, with 15 bases between the two germline ends. This CDR3 is CASSLLQGPEKLFF. The CDR3 DNA follows: TGCGCCAGCAGCCTACTACAGGGACCGGAAAAACTGTTTTTT.

This clonotype was detected many times. The chain recombines TRBV29-1 with TRBJ2-5, with D possibly called TRBD1 or TRBD2 (7 bases each). CDR3 length: 13 residues. The germline V gene encodes CDR1 SQVTM and CDR2 ANQGSEA. Trimming pared 3 bases from V and 4 bases from J, leaving 12 bases between. The CDR3 bases are TGCAGCGTTGATTTCAGGGGGGGAGAGACCCAGTACTTC. It translates to CSVDFRGGETQYF.

This clonotype was seen ten or more times. The V gene is TRBV3-1, the J gene TRBJ2-7, with 8 bases lining up with TRBD1. The CDR3 consists of 13 residues. V was clipped by 5 bases and J by 5 bases; unmatched bases: 5. Germline V lookup: CDR1 LGHDT, CDR2 YNNKEL (reference sequence). The CDR3 reads CASSKTGVDEQYF. The CDR3 nucleotides read TGTGCCAGCAGCAAGACAGGGGTCGACGAGCAGTACTTC.

This clonotype has a handful of counts. The V and J genes are TRBV7-9 and TRBJ1-1; 8 bases agree with TRBD1. CDR1 SEHNR and CDR2 FQNEAQ come from the germline V gene (reference sequence). J gave up 11 bases and V 1 base, and 3 bases lay outside the gene matches. CDR3 length: 12 amino acids. The DNA for the CDR3 is TGTGCCAGCAGCTTAGGGCAGGGGGCGGCTTTCTTT. Protein: CASSLGQGAAFF.

The chain uses TRBV7-2 and TRBJ2-3, with unresolved D. CDR1 is SGHTA, CDR2 FQGNSA, per germline. Deletions cut 1 base from V and 2 bases from J, with 10 bases between. CDR3 length: 15 amino acids. This chain's CDR3 is CTSSLVVKLTDTQYF. The CDR3 DNA reads as TGTACCAGCAGCTTAGTGGTCAAGCTCACAGATACGCAGTATTTT. Based on the CDR3 plus reference TRBV7-2 and TRBJ2-3, the full variable domain is GAGVSQSPSNKVTEKGKDVELRCDPISGHTALYWYRQSLGQGLEFLIYFQGNSAPDKSGLPSDRFSAERTGGSVSTLTIQRTQQEDSAVYLCTSSLVVKLTDTQYFGPGTRLTVL.

The chain has TRBV30 and TRBJ2-1; possibly TRBD1 for D (5 bases). The germline V gene has CDR1 GTSNPN and CDR2 SVGIG (reference sequence). Trimming removed 4 bases at V and 4 bases at J, with 8 bases between. The CDR3 sequence is 12 residues long. The CDR3 region has the DNA TGTGCCTGGACGAGACAGTACAATGAGCAGTTCTTC. It yields the protein CAWTRQYNEQFF.

The chain links TRBV4-1 to TRBJ2-7, with 7 bases aligning to TRBD1. Germline loops: CDR1 MGHRA, CDR2 YSYEKL. The V gene end was trimmed by 3 bases and the J gene end by 2 bases; junction bases not matched to a gene: 7. The CDR3 runs 15 residues. CDR3 protein: CASSHLGTETYEQYF. CDR3 sequence (DNA): TGCGCCAGCAGCCATCTAGGGACAGAAACCTACGAGCAGTACTTC.

This chain uses TRBV27 with TRBJ2-1; D gene uncertain. CDR1 and CDR2 from the germline V gene are MNHEY and SMNVEV (reference sequence). Trimming removed 3 bases from V and 8 bases from J, with 17 bases in between. The CDR3 covers 15 residues. The CDR3 nucleotides read TGTGCCAGCAGTTTCAAGGGCAGGATTATCGATGAGCAGTTCTTC. It translates to CASSFKGRIIDEQFF.

This clonotype came up many times. The chain recombines TRBV10-3 with TRBJ1-1, with a possible D match to TRBD1 (5 bases). The CDR3 contains 16 residues. Trimming removed 0 bases from V and 1 base from J, with 12 bases in between. Germline V lookup: CDR1 ENHRY, CDR2 SYGVKD. CDR3 in DNA: TGTGCCATCAGTGAGTCGGTGGGGGTCGGGAACACTGAAGCTTTCTTT. The encoded protein is CAISESVGVGNTEAFF.

This rearrangement joins TRBV30 to TRBJ1-6; possible D gene TRBD1, 6 bases. The CDR3 runs 15 residues. Germline V gives CDR1 GTSNPN, CDR2 SVGIG (reference sequence). V gave up 4 bases and J gave up 7 bases, with 17 bases separating them. The CDR3 sequence is CAWKWGGGGNSPLHF. DNA of the CDR3: TGTGCCTGGAAATGGGGAGGAGGGGGGAATTCACCCCTCCACTTT.

In this sample, this clonotype turned up a few times. This chain links TRBV5-1 with TRBJ2-6; tentative D call: TRBD2 (6 bases). Deletions cut 0 bases from V and 0 bases from J, with 7 bases between. CDR1 and CDR2 (germline): SGHRS, YFSETQ. This CDR3 contains 16 residues. CDR3 nucleotides: TGCGCCAGCAGCTTGGTAGCGGTCTCTGGGGCCAACGTCCTGACTTTC. Residues: CASSLVAVSGANVLTF.

Only a few counts were recorded for this clonotype. The chain carries TRBV4-3 and TRBJ1-3, with unresolved D. This CDR3 spans 15 amino acids. The germline CDR1 and CDR2 sequences are LGHNA and YSLEER. Trimming removed 1 base at V and 8 bases at J, with 15 bases between. The CDR3 protein is CASSQAGRVRDTIYF. The CDR3 coding sequence is TGCGCCAGCAGCCAAGCCGGGCGGGTCCGGGACACCATATATTTT.

J is TRBJ2-7 and V is TRBV19; perhaps TRBD1 as D (5 bases). The V gene's germline CDR1 is LNHDA and CDR2 SQIVND (reference sequence). The CDR3 length is 15 residues. V was shortened by 6 bases and J by 0 bases, with 15 bases between the two germline ends. Here the CDR3 DNA reads TGTGCCAGTAGGGAAACAGGCTTAAGCTCCTACGAGCAGTACTTC. This codes for CASRETGLSSYEQYF.